The subject of this entry is one T cell receptor (beta chain). The target antigen is unknown. TCRdb's table, derived via immunoSEQ multiplex PCR, lists solely in-frame clones and lacks some. Of 65,000 to 95,000 clones listed, around 82% are singletons. This record belongs to a study of T cell responses to AZD1222 COVID-19 vaccine. This CDR3 contains 14 residues. Germline V gene data show CDR1 as SGHKS and CDR2 as YYEKEE (reference sequence). Losses at the gene ends were 3 bases for V and 5 bases for J; bases not matched to a gene: 7. Findings of the study overall: Only five or six AZD1222 recipients were seropositive at baseline.

The input for sequencing was peripheral blood, taken on day 0 of AZD1222 vaccination. The chain employs TRBV5-5 and TRBJ2-5; TRBD2 agrees at 7 bases. The source is an adult in good health. CDR3 protein: CASSSGLGVETQYF. The DNA of the CDR3 is TGTGCCAGCAGCTCCGGACTAGGGGTTGAGACCCAGTACTTC. The complete variable domain, with remaining parts taken from reference TRBV5-5 and TRBJ2-5, reads DAGVTQSPTHLIKTRGQQVTLRCSPISGHKSVSWYQQVLGQGPQFIFQYYEKEERGRGNFPDRFSARQFPNYSSELNVNALLLGDSALYLCASSSGLGVETQYFGPGTRLLVL.